This entry lists 30 T cell receptor beta chains sequenced from one sample in a study of OX40 agonist ivuxolimab in advanced cancers. The table came from immunoSEQ multiplex PCR; TCRdb's copy has only in-frame clones and leaves some out. The sample includes 45,000 to 60,000 clones, 90% of them seen just once. The specimen was CD4+ or CD8+ T cells sorted from blood, collected in a trial of the OX40 agonist ivuxolimab. Source of these receptors: an adult with an advanced solid tumor such as melanoma, head and neck, liver or kidney cancer.

V usage is TRBV30 and J usage is TRBJ2-5, with TRBD2 matching 9 bases. The germline CDR1 and CDR2 sequences are GTSNPN and SVGIG (reference sequence). V lost 0 bases to trimming and J lost 9 bases; unmatched junction nucleotides: 8. The CDR3 totals 14 residues. The CDR3 nucleotides are TGTGCCTGGAGTGTAAAGGCGGGAGGGCCGCCCCAGTACTTC. Translating gives CAWSVKAGGPPQYF.

This clone showed up just a few times. V usage is TRBV7-2 and J usage is TRBJ2-1; TRBD2 matches at 9 bases. CDR1 is SGHTA, CDR2 FQGNSA, per germline. The CDR3 is 15 amino acids. The trim removed 3 bases at V and 7 bases at J, leaving 7 bases unmatched. CDR3 in DNA: TGTGCCAGCAGCTTGAGGGGCGGGAGGGCGAATGAGCAGTTCTTC. Amino acids: CASSLRGGRANEQFF.

The V and J genes are TRBV9 and TRBJ1-1; D may be TRBD1 (5 bases). The CDR3 has 15 residues. The V gene lost 0 bases and the J gene lost 1 base, with 10 bases spanning the gap. Germline V gene lookup returns CDR1 SGDLS and CDR2 YYNGEE. The CDR3 bases are TGTGCCAGCAGCGTAGTTTCAGGGAGGAACACTGAAGCTTTCTTT. Protein: CASSVVSGRNTEAFF.

V is TRBV20-1 and J is TRBJ2-7, with no clear D. This CDR3 is built from 11 residues. CDR1 is DFQATT and CDR2 is SNEGSKA in the germline V gene (reference sequence). Trimming removed 3 bases at V and 3 bases at J, with 6 bases between. The CDR3 region is CSASSGYEQYF. CDR3 nucleotides: TGCAGTGCTAGTAGTGGCTACGAGCAGTACTTC.

The V gene is TRBV2, the J gene TRBJ2-7; 8 nucleotides align to TRBD1. CDR1 is SNHLY and CDR2 is FYNNEI in the germline V gene. This CDR3 spans 15 amino acids. Unmatched junction bases numbered 8, after V lost 4 bases and J lost 3 bases. CDR3 protein: CASSGGDRTFYEQYF. CDR3 sequence (DNA): TGTGCCAGCAGTGGGGGGGACAGGACATTCTACGAGCAGTACTTC.

The CDR3 bases are TGTGCCAGCAGCCGCCGTTTGGACGGCACCTACGAGCAGTACTTC. As protein: CASSRRLDGTYEQYF. The J gene is TRBJ2-7, the V gene TRBV13, with no clear D. V was shortened by 5 bases and J by 2 bases, with 16 bases between the two germline ends. The CDR3 contains 15 residues. Germline CDR1 PRHDT, CDR2 FYEKMQ (reference sequence).

This CDR3 reads CASRGGAGPGNTIYF. The CDR3 bases are TGTGCCAGCAGGGGGGGGGCAGGGCCAGGAAACACCATATATTTT. The J gene is TRBJ1-3, the V gene TRBV28; D may be TRBD1 (6 bases). CDR3 length: 15 amino acids. Trimming took off 6 bases at V and 4 bases at J, with 16 bases between the two ends. The germline V gene encodes CDR1 MDHEN and CDR2 SYDVKM.

The chain recombines TRBV25-1 with TRBJ2-3; D ambiguous. From germline, CDR1 is MGHDK and CDR2 SYGVNS. V lost 2 bases to trimming and J lost 2 bases, with 5 bases between them. This CDR3 has 13 amino acids. CDR3 sequence: CASSEPNTDTQYF. In nucleotides, the CDR3 is TGTGCCAGCAGTGAACCTAACACAGATACGCAGTATTTT.

CDR3 bases: TGTGCCAGCAGTGTGGACAGGGCACTCTCTGGGGCCAACGTCCTGACTTTC. Translated: CASSVDRALSGANVLTF. The rearrangement uses TRBV25-1 and TRBJ2-6; 8 bases align to TRBD1. CDR1 is MGHDK, CDR2 SYGVNS, per germline. This CDR3 region has 17 residues. Trimming removed 4 bases from V and 0 bases from J; junction bases left unmatched: 5.

The chain uses TRBV11-2 and TRBJ2-1, with no clear D. This CDR3 region has 14 residues. Germline V gene sequence: CDR1 SGHAT, CDR2 FQNNGV. Between the trimmed V and J ends, which lost 4 bases and 6 bases, there was a span of 13 bases. The chain's CDR3 is CASSSRPQGNEQFF. The CDR3 DNA is TGTGCCAGCAGCTCCCGACCCCAAGGCAATGAGCAGTTCTTC.

This clone was picked up one time. The rearrangement links TRBV10-3 to TRBJ2-3; 12 bases match TRBD2. The CDR3 is 14 amino acids. Looked up from germline, CDR1 is ENHRY and CDR2 is SYGVKD. Trimming removed 3 bases from V and 8 bases from J; junction bases left unmatched: 3. The chain's CDR3 is CAISDGLAGLTQYF. CDR3 sequence (DNA): TGTGCCATCAGTGACGGACTAGCGGGACTTACGCAGTATTTT.

The genes are TRBV28 and TRBJ1-4; D is possibly TRBD1 (6 bases). CDR3 length: 13 amino acids. From germline, CDR1 is MDHEN and CDR2 SYDVKM. V was cut by 6 bases and J by 8 bases, with 13 bases left in between. This CDR3 reads CASRAGAREKLFF. The DNA for the CDR3 is TGTGCCAGCAGGGCGGGGGCCCGGGAAAAACTGTTTTTT.

The chain employs TRBV14 and TRBJ2-2; 9 positions match TRBD1. The CDR3 consists of 14 residues. V shed 8 bases and J 3 bases; nucleotides not matched to a gene: 4. Germline assignment: CDR1 SGHDN and CDR2 FVKESK. For the CDR3, the DNA is TGTGCCAGCCGGGGACAGGGCTACACCGGGGAGCTGTTTTTT. Residues: CASRGQGYTGELFF.

The chain carries TRBV6-5 and TRBJ2-5; perhaps TRBD1 as D (5 bases). The germline V gene encodes CDR1 MNHEY and CDR2 SVGAGI. The CDR3 sequence is 14 residues long. Trimming pared 5 bases from V and 0 bases from J, leaving 10 bases between. The CDR3 sequence is CASSNRQYQETQYF. The CDR3 DNA sequence: TGTGCCAGCAGTAACCGACAGTACCAAGAGACCCAGTACTTC.

The chain carries TRBV28 and TRBJ2-2; weak D call: TRBD2 (6 bases). The CDR3 consists of 13 residues. The V end was cut by 7 bases, the J end by 5 bases, with 11 bases between. Germline V CDR1 and CDR2: MDHEN, SYDVKM. CDR3 DNA sequence: TGTGCCAGCACCCTTAGCGGAACCGGGGAGCTGTTTTTT. Translating gives CASTLSGTGELFF. The complete variable domain, with remaining parts taken from reference TRBV28 and TRBJ2-2, reads DVKVTQSSRYLVKRTGEKVFLECVQDMDHENMFWYRQDPGLGLRLIYFSYDVKMKEKGDIPEGYSVSREKKERFSLILESASTNQTSMYLCASTLSGTGELFFGEGSRLTVL.

The chain uses TRBV28 and TRBJ2-5; D might be TRBD2 (7 bases). CDR1 is MDHEN and CDR2 is SYDVKM in the germline V gene. CDR3 length: 14 amino acids. V lost 7 bases to trimming and J lost 5 bases, with 17 bases between them. This CDR3 is CASTGGGAGETQYF. The CDR3 DNA sequence: TGTGCCAGCACCGGAGGGGGGGCGGGTGAGACCCAGTACTTC.

This clone was seen just once. The chain employs TRBV7-8 and TRBJ2-7, with unresolved D. V was cut by 1 base and J by 4 bases, with 8 bases left in between. The germline gives CDR1 SGHVS, CDR2 FQNEAQ. The CDR3 is 13 residues long. The CDR3 region is CASSLVGPYEQYF. The CDR3 DNA reads TGTGCCAGCAGCTTAGTGGGCCCATACGAGCAGTACTTC.

This chain links TRBV5-4 with TRBJ2-7; 14 bases agree with TRBD2. The CDR3 is 14 residues long. Germline lookup yields CDR1 SGHNT and CDR2 YYREEE (reference sequence). After removal of 4 bases from V and 11 bases from J, the junction contained 8 bases not matched to a gene. CDR3 amino acids: CASSPGGLAGVEYF. Written as DNA, the CDR3 is TGTGCCAGCAGCCCGGGGGGACTAGCGGGAGTTGAGTACTTC.

The rearrangement joins TRBV2 to TRBJ2-7; 7 bases match TRBD1. Germline CDR1 and CDR2: SNHLY and FYNNEI. Losses at the gene ends were 7 bases for V and 2 bases for J; bases not matched to a gene: 11. The CDR3 extends over 15 amino acids. The CDR3 reads CASIPDRVVPYEQYF. The CDR3 bases are TGTGCCAGCATTCCTGACAGGGTTGTTCCCTACGAGCAGTACTTC.

The chain employs TRBV5-1 and TRBJ2-5; D remains unclear. The CDR3 has 11 amino acids. Trimming took off 2 bases at V and 5 bases at J, with 4 bases between the two ends. Germline values: CDR1 SGHRS, CDR2 YFSETQ. CDR3 DNA: TGCGCCAGCAGCTTCTTGGAGACCCAGTACTTC. Its protein is CASSFLETQYF. The full variable domain, completed using reference TRBV5-1 and TRBJ2-5, is KAGVTQTPRYLIKTRGQQVTLSCSPISGHRSVSWYQQTPGQGLQFLFEYFSETQRNKGNFPGRFSGRQFSNSRSEMNVSTLELGDSALYLCASSFLETQYFGPGTRLLVL.

The chain employs TRBV29-1 and TRBJ1-1; no reliable D call. The V and J ends lost 6 bases and 8 bases respectively, with 10 bases between them. The germline gives CDR1 SQVTM, CDR2 ANQGSEA. The CDR3 is 10 amino acids. CDR3 sequence (DNA): TGCAGCGTCCGACACCTAGAAGCTTTCTTT. This translates into CSVRHLEAFF. The full variable domain, rest sourced from reference TRBV29-1 and TRBJ1-1, is SAVISQKPSRDICQRGTSLTIQCQVDSQVTMMFWYRQQPGQSLTLIATANQGSEATYESGFVIDKFPISRPNLTFSTLTVSNMSPEDSSIYLCSVRHLEAFFGQGTRLTVV.

The chain uses TRBV7-9 and TRBJ2-7; D gene uncertain. V was cut by 3 bases and J by 2 bases, with 17 bases left in between. CDR1 SEHNR and CDR2 FQNEAQ come from the germline V gene (reference sequence). This CDR3 comprises 16 residues. The CDR3 nucleotides are TGTGCCAGCAGCTTCGTCACCTCGTACGACCCCTACGAGCAGTACTTC. Protein: CASSFVTSYDPYEQYF.

V is TRBV7-9 and J is TRBJ2-1; D is possibly TRBD1 (5 bases). CDR1 is SEHNR, CDR2 FQNEAQ, per germline (reference sequence). Trimming took off 1 base at V and 0 bases at J, with 10 bases between the two ends. The CDR3 runs to 16 residues. The CDR3 DNA reads as TGTGCCAGCAGCTTAGGACAGCCGGACTCCTACAATGAGCAGTTCTTC. Protein product: CASSLGQPDSYNEQFF.

This clone has just one count. The J gene is TRBJ1-5, the V gene TRBV9; 10 nucleotides line up with TRBD1. The CDR3 totals 14 residues. The germline CDR1 and CDR2 sequences are SGDLS and YYNGEE. The J segment lost 7 bases and the V segment lost 7 bases, leaving 8 bases of the junction unmatched. CDR3 bases: TGTGCCAGCGGGCGGGACAGGGGAGTACAGCCCCAGCATTTT. This translates into CASGRDRGVQPQHF.

V gene TRBV11-2 combines with J gene TRBJ2-7; 8 positions agree with TRBD1. The junction had 7 bases not matched to a gene; V was cut back by 1 base and J by 5 bases. The germline V gene encodes CDR1 SGHAT and CDR2 FQNNGV. The CDR3 loop spans 15 amino acids. The CDR3 protein is CASSLGAGGRNEQYF. Written as DNA, the CDR3 is TGTGCCAGCAGCTTAGGGGCAGGGGGCAGGAACGAGCAGTACTTC.

This clone came up once. The chain uses TRBV16 and TRBJ1-4; D perhaps matches TRBD1 (5 bases). The CDR3 totals 13 residues. Germline V CDR1 and CDR2: KGHSY, FQNENV. Trimming took off 2 bases at V and 7 bases at J, with 8 bases between the two ends. The CDR3 loop is CASSQIQGEKLFF. In DNA form, the CDR3 reads TGTGCCAGCAGCCAAATCCAGGGTGAAAAACTGTTTTTT. The complete variable domain, with remaining parts taken from reference TRBV16 and TRBJ1-4, reads GEEVAQTPKHLVRGEGQKAKLYCAPIKGHSYVFWYQQVLKNEFKFLISFQNENVFDETGMPKERFSAKCLPNSPCSLEIQATKLEDSAVYFCASSQIQGEKLFFGSGTQLSVL.

This chain joins TRBV10-3 and TRBJ2-5; 7 bases are shared with TRBD2. The assigned J gene may be wrong: the sequence end matches TRBJ2-7 better. CDR3 length equals 13 residues. CDR1 and CDR2 (germline): ENHRY, SYGVKD. CDR3 bases: TGTGCCACGAAACTAGCGAGCTCCTACGAGCAGTACTTC. As protein: CATKLASSYEQYF.

This chain connects TRBV7-3 to TRBJ1-1, with D possibly being TRBD1 (5 bases). From germline, CDR1 is SGHTA and CDR2 FQGTGA. The CDR3 length is 15 residues. V gave up 0 bases and J gave up 7 bases, with 15 bases separating them. The CDR3 loop reads CASSLTGGAPGEAFF. The CDR3 DNA sequence: TGTGCCAGCAGCTTAACGGGAGGGGCCCCCGGTGAAGCTTTCTTT. Drawing the rest from reference TRBV7-3 and TRBJ1-1, the complete variable domain is GAGVSQTPSNKVTEKGKYVELRCDPISGHTALYWYRQSLGQGPEFLIYFQGTGAADDSGLPNDRFFAVRPEGSVSTLKIQRTERGDSAVYLCASSLTGGAPGEAFFGQGTRLTVV.

V and J are TRBV6-5 and TRBJ2-7; the match to TRBD2 covers 13 bases. The CDR3 covers 15 residues. The germline V gene encodes CDR1 MNHEY and CDR2 SVGAGI. V lost 6 bases, J lost 3 bases, and 5 bases stayed unmatched. CDR3 coding DNA: TGTGCCAGCAGCCAACTAGCGGGGGGGTTCTACGAGCAGTACTTC. Translating it yields CASSQLAGGFYEQYF.

The gene calls are TRBV5-4 and TRBJ2-6; unclear D gene. CDR3 size: 16 residues. Between the trimmed V and J ends, which lost 4 bases and 0 bases, there was a span of 11 bases. From germline, CDR1 is SGHNT and CDR2 YYREEE (reference sequence). The CDR3 region has the DNA TGTGCCAGCAGCCCCGGGTCCTTCTCTGGGGCCAACGTCCTGACTTTC. Its protein product is CASSPGSFSGANVLTF.